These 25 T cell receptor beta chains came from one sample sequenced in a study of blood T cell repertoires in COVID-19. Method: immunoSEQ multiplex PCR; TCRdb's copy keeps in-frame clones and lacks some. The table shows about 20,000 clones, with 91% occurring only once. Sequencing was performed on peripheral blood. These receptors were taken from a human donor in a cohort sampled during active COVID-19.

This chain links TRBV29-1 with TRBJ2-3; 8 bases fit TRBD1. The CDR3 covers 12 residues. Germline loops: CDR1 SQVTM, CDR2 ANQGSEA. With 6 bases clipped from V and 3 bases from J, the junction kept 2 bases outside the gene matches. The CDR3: CSVGQGTDTQYF. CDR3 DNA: TGCAGCGTCGGACAGGGAACAGATACGCAGTATTTT.

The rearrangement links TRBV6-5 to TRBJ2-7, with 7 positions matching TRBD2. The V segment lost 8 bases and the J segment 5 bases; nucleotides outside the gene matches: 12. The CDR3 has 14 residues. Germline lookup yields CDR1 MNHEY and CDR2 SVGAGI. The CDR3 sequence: CASGRAGERNEQYF. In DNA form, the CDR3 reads TGTGCCAGCGGTCGGGCGGGAGAGCGGAACGAGCAGTACTTC.

CDR3 coding DNA: TGCAGTGCCCTTGGCAACTATGGCTACACCTTC. Protein sequence: CSALGNYGYTF. The rearrangement links TRBV20-1 to TRBJ1-2; D gene ambiguous. The CDR3 extends over 11 amino acids. V lost 6 bases, J lost 2 bases, and 7 bases lay in between. Germline V gives CDR1 DFQATT, CDR2 SNEGSKA (reference sequence).

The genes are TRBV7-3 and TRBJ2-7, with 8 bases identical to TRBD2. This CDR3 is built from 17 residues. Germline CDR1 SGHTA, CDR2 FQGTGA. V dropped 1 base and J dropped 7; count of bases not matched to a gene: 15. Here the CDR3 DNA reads TGTGCCAGCAGCTTAAGCCCCCCCCCAGCGGGGGCGGGGGAGCAGTACTTC. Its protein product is CASSLSPPPAGAGEQYF.

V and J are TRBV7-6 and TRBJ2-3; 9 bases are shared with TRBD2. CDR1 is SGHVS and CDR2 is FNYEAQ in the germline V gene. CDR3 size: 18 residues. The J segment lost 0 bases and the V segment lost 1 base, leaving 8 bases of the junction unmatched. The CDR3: CASSLVVSSGISTDTQYF. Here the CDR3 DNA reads TGTGCCAGCAGCTTAGTAGTTTCTAGCGGGATAAGCACAGATACGCAGTATTTT.

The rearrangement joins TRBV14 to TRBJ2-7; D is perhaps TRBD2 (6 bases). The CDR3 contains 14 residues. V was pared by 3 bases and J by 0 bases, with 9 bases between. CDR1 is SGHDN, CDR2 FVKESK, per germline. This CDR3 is CASSQRGLSYEQYF. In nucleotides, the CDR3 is TGTGCCAGCAGCCAGCGGGGCCTCTCCTACGAGCAGTACTTC.

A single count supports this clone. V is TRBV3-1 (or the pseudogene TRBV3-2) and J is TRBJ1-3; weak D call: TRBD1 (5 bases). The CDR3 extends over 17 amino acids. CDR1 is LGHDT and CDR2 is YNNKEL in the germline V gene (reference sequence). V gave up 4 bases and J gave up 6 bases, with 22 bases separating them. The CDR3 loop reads CASSPSGTYRVLNTIYF. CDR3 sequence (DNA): TGTGCCAGCAGCCCGAGCGGGACCTACCGAGTCTTAAACACCATATATTTT.

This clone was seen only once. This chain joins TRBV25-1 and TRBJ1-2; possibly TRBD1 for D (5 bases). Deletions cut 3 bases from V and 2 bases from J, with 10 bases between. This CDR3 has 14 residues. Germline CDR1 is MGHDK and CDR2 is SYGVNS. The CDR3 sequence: CASSDRTLNYGYTF. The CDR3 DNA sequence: TGTGCCAGCAGTGATAGGACACTAAACTATGGCTACACCTTC.

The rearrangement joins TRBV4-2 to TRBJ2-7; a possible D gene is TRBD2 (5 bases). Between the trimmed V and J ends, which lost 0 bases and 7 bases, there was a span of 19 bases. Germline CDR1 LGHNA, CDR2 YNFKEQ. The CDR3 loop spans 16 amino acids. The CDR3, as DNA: TGTGCCAGCAGCCAAGATATCGGGGTTATCAAGTCGGAGCAGTACTTC. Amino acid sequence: CASSQDIGVIKSEQYF.

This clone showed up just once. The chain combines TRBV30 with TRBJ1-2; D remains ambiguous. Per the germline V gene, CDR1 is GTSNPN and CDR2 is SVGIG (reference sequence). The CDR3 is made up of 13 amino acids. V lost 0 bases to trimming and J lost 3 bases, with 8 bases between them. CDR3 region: CAWSVGEDYGYTF. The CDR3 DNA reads TGTGCCTGGAGTGTGGGTGAGGACTATGGCTACACCTTC.

This CDR3 reads CAWTPGGANTGELFF. CDR3 coding DNA: TGTGCCTGGACCCCAGGGGGCGCGAACACCGGGGAGCTGTTTTTT. The chain combines TRBV30 with TRBJ2-2, with 8 bases lining up with TRBD1. The V segment lost 4 bases and the J segment 0 bases; nucleotides outside the gene matches: 4. This CDR3 is built from 15 residues. Per the germline V gene, CDR1 is GTSNPN and CDR2 is SVGIG (reference sequence). Combining the CDR3 with reference TRBV30 and TRBJ2-2 gives the whole variable domain SQTIHQWPATLVQPVGSPLSLECTVEGTSNPNLYWYRQAAGRGLQLLFYSVGIGQISSEVPQNLSASRPQDRQFILSSKKLLLSDSGFYLCAWTPGGANTGELFFGEGSRLTVL.

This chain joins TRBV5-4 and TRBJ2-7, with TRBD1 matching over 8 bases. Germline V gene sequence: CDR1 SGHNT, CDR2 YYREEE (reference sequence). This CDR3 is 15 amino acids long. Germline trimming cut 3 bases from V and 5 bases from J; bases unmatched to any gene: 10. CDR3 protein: CASSWTGKGGNEQYF. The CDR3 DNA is TGTGCCAGCAGCTGGACAGGGAAAGGGGGGAACGAGCAGTACTTC.

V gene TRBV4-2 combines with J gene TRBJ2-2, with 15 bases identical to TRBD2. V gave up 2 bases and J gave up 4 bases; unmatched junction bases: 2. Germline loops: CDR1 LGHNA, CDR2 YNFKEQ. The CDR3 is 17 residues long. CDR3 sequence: CASSQPGLAGGTGELFF. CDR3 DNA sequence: TGTGCCAGCAGCCAACCGGGACTAGCGGGGGGCACCGGGGAGCTGTTTTTT.

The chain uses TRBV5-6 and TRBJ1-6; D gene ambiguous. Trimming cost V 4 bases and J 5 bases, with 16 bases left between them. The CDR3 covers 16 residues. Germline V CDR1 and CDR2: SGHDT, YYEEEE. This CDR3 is CASSVGRAVNNSPLHF. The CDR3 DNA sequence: TGTGCCAGCAGCGTGGGGAGGGCGGTAAATAATTCACCCCTCCACTTT.

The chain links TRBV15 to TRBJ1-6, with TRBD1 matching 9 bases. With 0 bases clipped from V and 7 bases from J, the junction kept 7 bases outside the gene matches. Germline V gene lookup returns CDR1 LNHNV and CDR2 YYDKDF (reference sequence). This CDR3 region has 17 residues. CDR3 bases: TGTGCCACCAGCAGAGATGGAACAGGGGGCTTGAATTCACCCCTCCACTTT. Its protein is CATSRDGTGGLNSPLHF. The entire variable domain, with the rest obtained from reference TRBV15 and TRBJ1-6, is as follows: DAMVIQNPRYQVTQFGKPVTLSCSQTLNHNVMYWYQQKSSQAPKLLFHYYDKDFNNEADTPDNFQSRRPNTSFCFLDIRSPGLGDTAMYLCATSRDGTGGLNSPLHFGNGTRLTVT.

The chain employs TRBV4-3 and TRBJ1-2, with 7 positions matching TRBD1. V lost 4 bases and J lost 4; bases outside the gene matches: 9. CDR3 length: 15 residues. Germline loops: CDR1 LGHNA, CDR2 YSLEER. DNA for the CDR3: TGCGCCAGCAGCCCCCAGGGGGTGGAAATCTATGGCTACACCTTC. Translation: CASSPQGVEIYGYTF.

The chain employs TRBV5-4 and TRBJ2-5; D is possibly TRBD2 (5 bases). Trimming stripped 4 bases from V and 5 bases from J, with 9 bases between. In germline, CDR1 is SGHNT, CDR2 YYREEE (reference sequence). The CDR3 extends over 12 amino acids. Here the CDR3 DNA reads TGTGCCAGCAGCCTCCGGGGTGAGACCCAGTACTTC. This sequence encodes CASSLRGETQYF.

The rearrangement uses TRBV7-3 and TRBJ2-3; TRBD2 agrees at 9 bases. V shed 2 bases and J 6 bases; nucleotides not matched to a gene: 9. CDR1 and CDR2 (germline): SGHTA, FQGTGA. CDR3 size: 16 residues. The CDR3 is CASSLELAGSRDTQYF. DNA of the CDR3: TGTGCCAGCAGCTTAGAGCTAGCGGGATCGCGGGATACGCAGTATTTT.

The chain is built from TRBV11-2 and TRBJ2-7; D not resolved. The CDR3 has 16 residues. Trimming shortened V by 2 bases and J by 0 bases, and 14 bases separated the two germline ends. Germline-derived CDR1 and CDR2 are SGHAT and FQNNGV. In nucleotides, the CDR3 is TGTGCCAGCAGCTTACTTGGCGCGGTGAGCTCCTACGAGCAGTACTTC. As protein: CASSLLGAVSSYEQYF.

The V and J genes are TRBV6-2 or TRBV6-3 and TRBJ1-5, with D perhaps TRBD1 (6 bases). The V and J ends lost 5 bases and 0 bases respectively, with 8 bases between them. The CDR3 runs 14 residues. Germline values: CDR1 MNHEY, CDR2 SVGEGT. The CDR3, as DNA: TGTGCCAGCAGTAGGACAGTTAGCAATCAGCCCCAGCATTTT. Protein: CASSRTVSNQPQHF.

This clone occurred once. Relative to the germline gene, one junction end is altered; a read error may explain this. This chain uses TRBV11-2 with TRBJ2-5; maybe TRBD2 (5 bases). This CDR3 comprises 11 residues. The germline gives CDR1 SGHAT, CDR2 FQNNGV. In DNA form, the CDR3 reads TGTGCCAGCAGCTTGGGCCCGGCGAGGGACTTC. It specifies CASSLGPARDF.

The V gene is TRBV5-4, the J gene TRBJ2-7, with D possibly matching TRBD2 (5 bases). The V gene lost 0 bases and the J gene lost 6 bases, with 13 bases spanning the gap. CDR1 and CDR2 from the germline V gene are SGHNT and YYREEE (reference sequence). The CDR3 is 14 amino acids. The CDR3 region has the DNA TGTGCCAGCAGCTTGGTATCGACGGCGGGCGAGCAGTACTTC. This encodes CASSLVSTAGEQYF. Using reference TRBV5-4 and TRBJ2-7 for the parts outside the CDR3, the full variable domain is ETGVTQSPTHLIKTRGQQVTLRCSSQSGHNTVSWYQQALGQGPQFIFQYYREEENGRGNFPPRFSGLQFPNYSSELNVNALELDDSALYLCASSLVSTAGEQYFGPGTRLTVT.

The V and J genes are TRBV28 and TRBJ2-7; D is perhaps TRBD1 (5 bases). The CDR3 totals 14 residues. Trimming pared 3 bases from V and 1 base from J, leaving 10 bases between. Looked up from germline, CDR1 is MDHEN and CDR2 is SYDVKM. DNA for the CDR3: TGTGCCAGCAGTTTCGTAGGGGTTTCCTACGAGCAGTACTTC. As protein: CASSFVGVSYEQYF.

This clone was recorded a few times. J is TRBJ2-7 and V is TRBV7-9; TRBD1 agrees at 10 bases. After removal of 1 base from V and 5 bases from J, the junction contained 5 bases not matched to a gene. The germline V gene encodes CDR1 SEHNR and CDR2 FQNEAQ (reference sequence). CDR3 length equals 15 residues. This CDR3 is CASSLEGQGPHEQYF. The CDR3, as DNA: TGTGCCAGCAGCTTAGAGGGACAGGGGCCCCACGAGCAGTACTTC.

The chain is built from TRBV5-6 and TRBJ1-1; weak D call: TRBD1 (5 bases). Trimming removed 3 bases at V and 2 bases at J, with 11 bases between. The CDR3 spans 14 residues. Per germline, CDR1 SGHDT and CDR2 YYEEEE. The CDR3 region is CASSSPGPNTEAFF. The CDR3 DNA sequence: TGTGCCAGCAGCTCGCCAGGGCCTAACACTGAAGCTTTCTTT.